Described below is a single T cell receptor (beta chain) sequence and its context. Its antigen is unknown. The sample is drawn from a study of cytomegalovirus exposure and HLA in healthy donors. Study-level findings and limits: Across donors, sequencing depth was assumed by presence/absence analyses to be roughly uniform. Among the CMV-associated chains, a few were confirmed in vitro as specific for CMV antigens. Researchers counted around 180 TCR beta chains as cytomegalovirus-associated.

In germline, CDR1 is MNHNY, CDR2 SVGAGI (reference sequence). This CDR3 has 13 amino acids. Trimming stripped 3 bases from V and 6 bases from J, with 11 bases between. With 60 Vbeta and 13 Jbeta primers, the PCR was carried out. Data came from immunoSEQ multiplex PCR; TCRdb stores just in-frame clones and leaves some out. In the table there are about 150,000 clones, more than 80% of which are singletons. The clonotype comes from a man aged 18 to 29 in good health and CMV-seronegative. Sequenced material: PBMCs. The genes are TRBV6-6 and TRBJ1-2; D is unclear. CDR3 DNA sequence: TGTGCCAGCAGTTATCAACAGATTGATGGCTACACCTTC. This gives the protein CASSYQQIDGYTF.